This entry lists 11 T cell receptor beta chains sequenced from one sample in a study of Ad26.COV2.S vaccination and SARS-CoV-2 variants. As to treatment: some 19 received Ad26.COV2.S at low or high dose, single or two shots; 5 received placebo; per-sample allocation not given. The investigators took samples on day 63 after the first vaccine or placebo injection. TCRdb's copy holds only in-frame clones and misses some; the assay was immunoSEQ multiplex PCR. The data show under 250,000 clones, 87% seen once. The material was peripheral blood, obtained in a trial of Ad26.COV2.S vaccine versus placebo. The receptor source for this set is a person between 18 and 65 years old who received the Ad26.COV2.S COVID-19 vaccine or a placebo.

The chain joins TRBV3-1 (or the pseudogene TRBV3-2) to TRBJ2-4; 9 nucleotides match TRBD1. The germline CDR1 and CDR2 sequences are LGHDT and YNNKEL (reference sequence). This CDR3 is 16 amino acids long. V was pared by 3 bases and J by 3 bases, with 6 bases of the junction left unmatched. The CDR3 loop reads CASSQTGGTGKNIQYF. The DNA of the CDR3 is TGTGCCAGCAGCCAGACAGGGGGTACTGGCAAAAACATTCAGTACTTC.

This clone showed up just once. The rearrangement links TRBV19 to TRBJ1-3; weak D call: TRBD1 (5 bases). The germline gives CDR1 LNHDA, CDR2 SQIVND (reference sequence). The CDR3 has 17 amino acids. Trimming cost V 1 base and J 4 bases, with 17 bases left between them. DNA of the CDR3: TGTGCCAGTAGTATAGGTAGGGGACTTGTCTCCGGAAACACCATATATTTT. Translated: CASSIGRGLVSGNTIYF.

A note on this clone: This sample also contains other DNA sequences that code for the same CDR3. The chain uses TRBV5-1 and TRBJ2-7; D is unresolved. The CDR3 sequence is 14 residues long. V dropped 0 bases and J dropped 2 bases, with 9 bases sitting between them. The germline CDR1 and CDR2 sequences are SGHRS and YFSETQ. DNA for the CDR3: TGCGCCAGCAGCTTGGTGGTACAGCCCTACGAGCAGTACTTC. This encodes CASSLVVQPYEQYF.

The CDR3 DNA is TGTGCCAGCAGCTGGACAGGGGGTAGCACTAATGAAAAACTGTTTTTT. Translation gives CASSWTGGSTNEKLFF. This rearrangement joins TRBV7-2 to TRBJ1-4; TRBD1 aligns across 10 bases. CDR3 length equals 16 residues. Germline-derived CDR1 and CDR2 are SGHTA and FQGNSA. The V and J ends lost 4 bases and 2 bases, in that order; junction bases with no gene match: 4. Full variable domain (outside the CDR3, taken from reference TRBV7-2 and TRBJ1-4): GAGVSQSPSNKVTEKGKDVELRCDPISGHTALYWYRQSLGQGLEFLIYFQGNSAPDKSGLPSDRFSAERTGGSVSTLTIQRTQQEDSAVYLCASSWTGGSTNEKLFFGSGTQLSVL.

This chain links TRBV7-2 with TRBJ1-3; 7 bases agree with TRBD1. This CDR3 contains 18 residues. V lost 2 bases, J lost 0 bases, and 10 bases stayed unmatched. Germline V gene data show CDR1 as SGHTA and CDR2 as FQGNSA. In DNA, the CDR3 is TGTGCCAGCAGCTTATATTCAGGGGGGATGAGCTCTGGAAACACCATATATTTT. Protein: CASSLYSGGMSSGNTIYF. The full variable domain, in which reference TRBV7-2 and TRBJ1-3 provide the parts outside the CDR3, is GAGVSQSPSNKVTEKGKDVELRCDPISGHTALYWYRQSLGQGLEFLIYFQGNSAPDKSGLPSDRFSAERTGGSVSTLTIQRTQQEDSAVYLCASSLYSGGMSSGNTIYFGEGSWLTVV.

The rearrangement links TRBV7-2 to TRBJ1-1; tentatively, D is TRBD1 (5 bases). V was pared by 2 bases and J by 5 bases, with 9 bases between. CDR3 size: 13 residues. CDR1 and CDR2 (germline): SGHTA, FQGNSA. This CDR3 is CASSLLEGTEAFF. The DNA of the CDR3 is TGTGCCAGCAGCTTACTGGAGGGGACTGAAGCTTTCTTT.

CDR3 in amino acids: CASSFSGRDTDTQYF. The CDR3 nucleotides read TGTGCCAGCAGCTTTAGCGGGAGAGACACAGATACGCAGTATTTT. The V gene is TRBV6-5, the J gene TRBJ2-3; 9 bases fit TRBD2. Germline V gene lookup returns CDR1 MNHEY and CDR2 SVGAGI. The CDR3 has 15 amino acids. V trimming: 6 bases; J trimming: 2 bases; junction bases outside the gene matches: 6.

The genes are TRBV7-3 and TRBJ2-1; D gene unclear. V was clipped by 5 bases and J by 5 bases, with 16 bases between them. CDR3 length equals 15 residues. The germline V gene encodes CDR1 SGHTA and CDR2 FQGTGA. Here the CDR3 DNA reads TGTGCCAGCAGCCCCCGAGTAGGAGCCAACAATGAGCAGTTCTTC. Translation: CASSPRVGANNEQFF.

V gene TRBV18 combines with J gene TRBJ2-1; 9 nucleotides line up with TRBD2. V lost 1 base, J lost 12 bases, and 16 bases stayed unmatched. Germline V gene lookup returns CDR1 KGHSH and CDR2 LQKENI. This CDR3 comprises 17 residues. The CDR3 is CASSPRDTSGPRRGQFF. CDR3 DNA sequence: TGTGCCAGCTCACCACGGGACACTAGCGGGCCCCGCCGGGGGCAGTTCTTC.

The CDR3 DNA sequence: TGTGCCAGCAGTTTCGCCGGGACAGGGGGAGAGACCCAGTACTTC. It is translated as CASSFAGTGGETQYF. The V call is TRBV27, the J call TRBJ2-5; 11 bases align to TRBD1. The CDR3 sequence is 15 residues long. Germline V gives CDR1 MNHEY, CDR2 SMNVEV (reference sequence). Trimming cost V 3 bases and J 4 bases; bases outside gene matches: 4.

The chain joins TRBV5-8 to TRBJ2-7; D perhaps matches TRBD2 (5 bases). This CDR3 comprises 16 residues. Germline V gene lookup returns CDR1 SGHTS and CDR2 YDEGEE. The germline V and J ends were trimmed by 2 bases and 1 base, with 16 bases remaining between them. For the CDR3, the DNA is TGTGCCAGCAGCTTCGGGTCGGGGAAACCTTCCTACGAGCAGTACTTC. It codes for CASSFGSGKPSYEQYF.